The TCR beta chain under discussion was sequenced for a study of blood T cell repertoires in COVID-19. Study-level information: Nucleic acid was either cDNA or gDNA, and it came from T cells, B-cell-depleted T cells, or PBMCs.

Sequenced by immunoSEQ multiplex PCR; TCRdb stores in-frame clones only, minus some. The sample lists fewer than 75,000 clones; less than 90% were seen once. The sample consisted of peripheral blood. This receptor was obtained from a man aged 45-65 years with active COVID-19.

The CDR3 loop reads CASSMKGLGGASGFEAFF. CDR3 nucleotide sequence: TGTGCCAGTAGTATGAAAGGATTAGGGGGCGCCTCGGGATTTGAAGCTTTCTTT. The chain combines TRBV19 with TRBJ1-1, with 7 bases identical to TRBD1. The CDR3 loop spans 18 amino acids. CDR1 is LNHDA, CDR2 SQIVND, per germline (reference sequence). Unmatched junction bases numbered 20, after V lost 3 bases and J lost 7 bases.